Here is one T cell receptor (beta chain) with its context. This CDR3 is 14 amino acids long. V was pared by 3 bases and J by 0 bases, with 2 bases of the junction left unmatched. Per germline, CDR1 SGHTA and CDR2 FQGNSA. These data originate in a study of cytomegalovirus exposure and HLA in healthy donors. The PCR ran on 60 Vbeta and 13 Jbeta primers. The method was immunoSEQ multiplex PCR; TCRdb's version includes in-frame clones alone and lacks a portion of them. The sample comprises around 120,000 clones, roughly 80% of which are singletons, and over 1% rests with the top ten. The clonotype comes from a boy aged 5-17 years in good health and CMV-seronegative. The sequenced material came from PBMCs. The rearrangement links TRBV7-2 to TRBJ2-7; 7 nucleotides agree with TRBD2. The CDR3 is CASSFSGHSYEQYF. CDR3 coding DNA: TGTGCCAGCAGCTTTAGCGGGCACTCCTACGAGCAGTACTTC.